This TCR beta chain originates from a study of early T cells in non-severe SARS-CoV-2 infection (dated by TCRdb to the early 2020s). Regarding the research as a whole: TCR sequencing used bulk RNA from unsorted whole blood, so alpha and beta chains could not be paired. The investigation overall reported the following: VDJdb matching was skewed toward anti-spike CD8 responses, so virus-specific expansions were likely underestimated and private and CD4 specificities were missed.

Receptors were amplified or captured by 5' RACE. TCRdb names NextSeq 500 as the instrument used. The TCR library protocol attached unique molecular identifiers to individual cDNA molecules to correct for sequencing error and PCR bias. Both TCR alpha and beta chains were sequenced, and tight co-correlation was observed between alpha and beta sequence abundances in each sample. On the study's bioinformatics: Decombinator V4 was used to annotate TCR sequences for V gene, J gene and CDR3. Expanded TCRs were defined as changing significantly between any two time points under a Poisson model with p below 0.0001. Abundances of TCRs were expressed as counts per million after normalisation to the total number of TCRs sequenced in each sample. MAIT TCRs were defined by TRAV1-2 paired with TRAJ12, TRAJ20 or TRAJ33, and iNKT TCRs by TRAV10 paired with TRAJ18. A search of VDJdb, accessed on 1 November 2021, was run for TCRs annotated to CMV, EBV and SARS-CoV-2, with TCRs annotated for multiple antigens excluded. TCRdb redid the processing of the public reads, applying fastp at Q25 and MiXCR, and retained in-frame beta chains. Entries that share a CDR3 protein sequence are merged under the most common genes and DNA. It is TCRdb's table, rather than the study itself, that gives the V and J calls and clone size. The sample table shows about 38,000 distinct CDR3 sequences, and roughly 4.8% are seen once. The leading ten clones occupy about a sixth of the sample.

The CDR3 contains 13 residues, cysteine and phenylalanine counted. Left in the record is the CDR3 DNA by itself, 39 bases read in frame from the first base. V is pared back by 6 bases and J by 4 bases, with 10 bases lying between the germline termini. Based on the germline V gene (reference sequence), the CDR1 and CDR2 sequences are LNHDA and SQIVND. This clonotype was counted at least ten times. The specificity of this receptor is unknown. The input lacks base qualities; no much larger clone sits a single base away. The study was a case-control design nested within a healthcare worker cohort in London, UK, with weekly nasopharyngeal swab PCR tests and blood sampling. Healthcare workers were recruited during the week of the UK lockdown, between 23 and 31 March 2020, and followed weekly for up to about 15 weeks.

The specimen was whole blood. The clonotype was recovered from an adult who was a healthcare worker with PCR-confirmed SARS-CoV-2 infection or an uninfected control (not recorded which). The chain links TRBV19 with TRBJ1-5; perhaps TRBD1 is the D gene, with 5 bases matching. CDR3 loop: CASSDSSNQPQHF. The DNA sequence is as follows: TGTGCCAGTAGCGACAGCTCAAATCAGCCCCAGCATTTT.